This T cell receptor beta chain was documented in a study of metastatic and nonmetastatic thyroid tumors. About the research overall: Repertoires of blood and of tissue (tumor or nodule) from malignant and benign thyroid patients were compared. The study's findings and limits: Malignant tumors reportedly showed significantly higher TCR beta diversity than benign nodules in both blood and tumor.

MiXCR reprocessed the PCR reads for TCRdb. The sample lists about 82,000 clones; under 15% were seen once. Each patient went into thyroid surgery without having received any treatment. The CDR3 runs 12 residues. V lost 3 bases and J lost 12, with 13 bases in between. Germline-derived CDR1 and CDR2 are MNHEY and SMNVEV (reference sequence). On this clone: The antigen is not known. This clone may be a read error of a much larger clone one base away. Distinct nucleotide sequences in the sample also encode this CDR3.

The specimen sequenced was tumor tissue. This sequence was found in a female donor with papillary thyroid cancer or a benign thyroid nodule (not recorded which). Some clones in this sample may be carry-over from other donors' samples. The chain couples TRBV27 to TRBJ2-3, with D perhaps TRBD2 (5 bases). The CDR3 DNA is TGTGCCAGCAGTTTCGGGGTGGGTACTCAGTATTTT. Translation: CASSFGVGTQYF.